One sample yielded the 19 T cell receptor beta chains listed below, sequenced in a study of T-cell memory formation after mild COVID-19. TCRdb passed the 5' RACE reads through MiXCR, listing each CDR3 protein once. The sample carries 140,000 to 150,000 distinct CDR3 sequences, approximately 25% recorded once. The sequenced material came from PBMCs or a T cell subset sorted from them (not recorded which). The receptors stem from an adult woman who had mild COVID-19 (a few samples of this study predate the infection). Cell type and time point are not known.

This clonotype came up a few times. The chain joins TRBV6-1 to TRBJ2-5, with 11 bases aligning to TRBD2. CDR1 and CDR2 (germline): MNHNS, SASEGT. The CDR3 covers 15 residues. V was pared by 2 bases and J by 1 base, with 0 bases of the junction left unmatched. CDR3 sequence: CASSELAGGQETQYF. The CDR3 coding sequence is TGTGCCAGCAGTGAACTAGCGGGGGGCCAAGAGACCCAGTACTTC.

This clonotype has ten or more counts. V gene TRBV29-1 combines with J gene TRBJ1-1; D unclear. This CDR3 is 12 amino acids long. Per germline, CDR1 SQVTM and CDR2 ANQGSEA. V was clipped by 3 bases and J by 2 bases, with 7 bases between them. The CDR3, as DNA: TGCAGCGTTGATACCGGTAACACTGAAGCTTTCTTT. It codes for CSVDTGNTEAFF.

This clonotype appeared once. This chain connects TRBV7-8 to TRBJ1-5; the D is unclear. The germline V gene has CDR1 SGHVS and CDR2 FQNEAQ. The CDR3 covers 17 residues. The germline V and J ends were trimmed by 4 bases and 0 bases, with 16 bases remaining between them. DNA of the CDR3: TGTGCCAGCAGCTCCATTGAAGATCTTCTTAGCAATCAGCCCCAGCATTTT. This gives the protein CASSSIEDLLSNQPQHF.

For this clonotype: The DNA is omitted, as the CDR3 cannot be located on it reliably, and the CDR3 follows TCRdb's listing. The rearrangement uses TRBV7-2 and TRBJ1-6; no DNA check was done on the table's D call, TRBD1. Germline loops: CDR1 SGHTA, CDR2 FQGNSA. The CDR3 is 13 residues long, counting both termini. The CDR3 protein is CASSFGGGSPIHF.

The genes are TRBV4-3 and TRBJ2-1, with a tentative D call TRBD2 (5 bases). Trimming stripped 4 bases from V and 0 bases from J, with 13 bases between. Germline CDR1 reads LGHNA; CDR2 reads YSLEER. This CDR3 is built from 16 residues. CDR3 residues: CASSPLGVSSYNEQFF. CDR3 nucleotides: TGCGCCAGCAGCCCCCTCGGGGTTAGCTCCTACAATGAGCAGTTCTTC.

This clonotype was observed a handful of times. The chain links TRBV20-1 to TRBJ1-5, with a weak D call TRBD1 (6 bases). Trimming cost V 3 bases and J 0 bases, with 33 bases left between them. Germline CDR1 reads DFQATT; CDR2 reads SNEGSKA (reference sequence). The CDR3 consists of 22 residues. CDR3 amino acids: CSARVMAPGGRGLMDSNQPQHF. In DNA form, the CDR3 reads TGCAGTGCTAGGGTAATGGCCCCGGGTGGCAGGGGACTCATGGATAGCAATCAGCCCCAGCATTTT.

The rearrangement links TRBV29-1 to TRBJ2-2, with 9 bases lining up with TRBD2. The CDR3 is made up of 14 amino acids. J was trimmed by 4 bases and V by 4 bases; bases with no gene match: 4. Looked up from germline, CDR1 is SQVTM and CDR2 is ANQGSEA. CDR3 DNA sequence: TGCAGCGTTGTGGCTAGCGGGACCACCGGGGAGCTGTTTTTT. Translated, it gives CSVVASGTTGELFF.

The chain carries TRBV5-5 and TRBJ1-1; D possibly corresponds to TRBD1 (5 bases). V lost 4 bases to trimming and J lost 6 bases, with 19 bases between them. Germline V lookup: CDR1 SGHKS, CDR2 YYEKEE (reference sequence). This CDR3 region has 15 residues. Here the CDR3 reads CASSLVTAGSAEAFF. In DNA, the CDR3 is TGTGCCAGCAGCCTTGTTACCGCAGGGTCGGCTGAAGCTTTCTTT.

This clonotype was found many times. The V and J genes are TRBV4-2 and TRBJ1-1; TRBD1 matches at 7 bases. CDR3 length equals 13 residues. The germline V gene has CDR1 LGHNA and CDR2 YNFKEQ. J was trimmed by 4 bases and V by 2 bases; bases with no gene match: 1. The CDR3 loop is CASSQRQGTEAFF. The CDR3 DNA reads TGTGCCAGCAGCCAAAGACAGGGCACTGAAGCTTTCTTT.

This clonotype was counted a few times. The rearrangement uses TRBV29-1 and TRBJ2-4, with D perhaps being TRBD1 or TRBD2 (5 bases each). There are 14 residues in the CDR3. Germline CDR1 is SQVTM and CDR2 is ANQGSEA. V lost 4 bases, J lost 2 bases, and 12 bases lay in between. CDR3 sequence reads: CSVAGSGTKNIQYF. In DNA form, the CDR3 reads TGCAGCGTTGCAGGGAGCGGAACCAAAAACATTCAGTACTTC. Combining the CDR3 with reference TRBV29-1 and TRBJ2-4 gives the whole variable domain SAVISQKPSRDICQRGTSLTIQCQVDSQVTMMFWYRQQPGQSLTLIATANQGSEATYESGFVIDKFPISRPNLTFSTLTVSNMSPEDSSIYLCSVAGSGTKNIQYFGAGTRLSVL.

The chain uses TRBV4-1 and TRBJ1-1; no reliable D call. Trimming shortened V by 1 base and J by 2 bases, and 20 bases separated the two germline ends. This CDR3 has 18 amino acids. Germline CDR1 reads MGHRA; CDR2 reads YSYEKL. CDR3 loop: CASSQAPASYVPNTEAFF. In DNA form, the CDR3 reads TGCGCCAGCAGCCAAGCGCCAGCTTCTTATGTACCTAACACTGAAGCTTTCTTT.

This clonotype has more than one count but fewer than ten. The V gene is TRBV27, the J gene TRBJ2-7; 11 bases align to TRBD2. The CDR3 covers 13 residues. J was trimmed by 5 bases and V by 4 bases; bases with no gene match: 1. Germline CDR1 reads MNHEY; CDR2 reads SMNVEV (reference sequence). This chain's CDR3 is CASSSTSGDEQYF. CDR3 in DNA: TGTGCCAGCAGTTCGACTAGCGGGGACGAGCAGTACTTC.

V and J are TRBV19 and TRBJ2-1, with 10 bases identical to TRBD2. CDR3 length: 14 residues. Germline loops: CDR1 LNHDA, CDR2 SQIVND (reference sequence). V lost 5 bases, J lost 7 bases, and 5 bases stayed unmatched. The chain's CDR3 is CASSGLAGANEQFF. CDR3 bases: TGTGCCAGTAGTGGGCTAGCGGGAGCGAATGAGCAGTTCTTC.

The CDR3 nucleotides read TGCAGTGCGAGGGGGACAGTTAACACTGAAGCTTTCTTT. Translation gives CSARGTVNTEAFF. The chain has TRBV20-1 and TRBJ1-1, with TRBD1 matching 7 bases. CDR1 is DFQATT and CDR2 is SNEGSKA in the germline V gene (reference sequence). The CDR3 has 13 residues. The J segment lost 2 bases and the V segment lost 6 bases, leaving 6 bases of the junction unmatched.

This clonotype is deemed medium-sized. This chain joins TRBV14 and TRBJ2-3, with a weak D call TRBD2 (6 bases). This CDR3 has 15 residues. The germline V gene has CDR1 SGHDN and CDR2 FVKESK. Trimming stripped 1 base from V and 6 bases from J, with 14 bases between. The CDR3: CASSQAGEWGDTQYF. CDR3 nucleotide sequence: TGTGCCAGCAGCCAAGCGGGGGAGTGGGGTGATACGCAGTATTTT.

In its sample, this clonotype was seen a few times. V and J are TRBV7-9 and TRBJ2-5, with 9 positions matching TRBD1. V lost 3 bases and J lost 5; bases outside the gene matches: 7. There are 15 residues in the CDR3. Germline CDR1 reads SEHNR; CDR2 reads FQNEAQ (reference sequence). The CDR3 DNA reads TGTGCCAGCAGCTTCCGGGACAGGGCTCCGGAGACCCAGTACTTC. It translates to CASSFRDRAPETQYF. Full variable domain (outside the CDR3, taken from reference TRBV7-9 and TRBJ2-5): DTGVSQNPRHKITKRGQNVTFRCDPISEHNRLYWYRQTLGQGPEFLTYFQNEAQLEKSRLLSDRFSAERPKGSFSTLEIQRTEQGDSAMYLCASSFRDRAPETQYFGPGTRLLVL.

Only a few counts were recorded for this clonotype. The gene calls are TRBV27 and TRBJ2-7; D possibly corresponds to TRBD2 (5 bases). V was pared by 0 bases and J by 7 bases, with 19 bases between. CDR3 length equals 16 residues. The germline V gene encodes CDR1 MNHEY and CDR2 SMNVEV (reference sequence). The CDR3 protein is CASSLSYHSPGSEQYF. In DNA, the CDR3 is TGTGCCAGCAGTTTATCCTATCATTCCCCGGGGTCGGAGCAGTACTTC.

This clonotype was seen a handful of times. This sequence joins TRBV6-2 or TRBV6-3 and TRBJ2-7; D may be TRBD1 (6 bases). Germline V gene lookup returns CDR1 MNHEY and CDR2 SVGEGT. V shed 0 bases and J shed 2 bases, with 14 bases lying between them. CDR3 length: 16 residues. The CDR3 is CASSYSSEGGPYEQYF. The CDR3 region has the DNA TGTGCCAGCAGTTACTCCAGTGAAGGGGGTCCCTACGAGCAGTACTTC.

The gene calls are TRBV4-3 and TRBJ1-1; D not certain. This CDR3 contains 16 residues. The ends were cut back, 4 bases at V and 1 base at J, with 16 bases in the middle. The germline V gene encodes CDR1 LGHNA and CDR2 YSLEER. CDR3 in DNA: TGCGCCAGCAGCCTGACACGGTTGAGGTGGAACACTGAAGCTTTCTTT. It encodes CASSLTRLRWNTEAFF.